The clone carrying this TCR beta chain came up many times. This CDR3 region has 13 residues. CDR1 and CDR2 from the germline V gene are MDHEN and SYDVKM. Trimming pared 6 bases from V and 5 bases from J, leaving 14 bases between. This entry comes from a study of tumor-infiltrating lymphocytes in oesophageal squamous cell carcinoma. MiXCR was run by TCRdb on the PCR reads, yielding one entry per CDR3 protein. The sample holds under 20,000 distinct CDR3 sequences, 50% seen once. The chain is built from TRBV28 and TRBJ2-7, with D possibly TRBD1 on 6 matching bases. The clonotype was recovered from a male donor with esophageal squamous cell carcinoma. The sample was esophageal tumor tissue. The CDR3: CASSRGGYDEQYF. The DNA of the CDR3 is TGTGCCAGCAGCCGAGGGGGATACGACGAGCAGTACTTC.